A single sample gave rise to the 26 T cell receptor beta chains below, sequenced in a study of blood T cells in healthy people across ages. The second PCR ran roughly 6 to 11 cycles with a sample-barcoded 5' primer and J-beta primers. TCRdb independently ran MiXCR on the 5' RACE reads; one entry per CDR3 protein. The sample consists of 1.5 million to 2 million distinct CDR3 sequences, 30% to 35% of them appearing once. The sample was blood. These TCRs come from a woman in her thirties in good health.

The CDR3 loop is CASSTITTGVGGYTF. DNA of the CDR3: TGTGCCAGCAGTACCATTACGACAGGGGTCGGCGGCTACACCTTC. The chain couples TRBV12-3 or TRBV12-4 to TRBJ1-2; TRBD1 aligns across 8 bases. Trimming took 5 bases from V and 8 from J; bases not matched to a gene: 13. This CDR3 is built from 15 residues.

This chain links TRBV7-8 with TRBJ2-5; D remains ambiguous. The DNA end lines up better with TRBJ2-7; the J call may be wrong. The length of the CDR3 is 13 residues. Germline values: CDR1 SGHVS, CDR2 FQNEAQ. This CDR3 reads CASTPPAVYEQYF. CDR3 nucleotide sequence: TGTGCCAGCACTCCACCCGCAGTCTACGAGCAGTACTTC.

A word on this clonotype: Given a much more abundant clone one base away, this may be a read error. J is TRBJ2-7 and V is TRBV7-2, with 10 positions matching TRBD1. The junction had 22 bases not matched to a gene; V was cut back by 5 bases and J by 12 bases. The CDR3 covers 17 residues. The germline V gene encodes CDR1 SGHTA and CDR2 FQGNSA. This CDR3 reads CASSPYFSWTGGETLYF. The CDR3 DNA sequence: TGTGCCAGCAGCCCTTACTTCTCATGGACAGGGGGAGAGACCCTGTACTTC.

The chain uses TRBV5-4 and TRBJ2-1; D is unclear. This CDR3 comprises 14 residues. The germline V gene has CDR1 SGHNT and CDR2 YYREEE (reference sequence). Trimming removed 10 bases from V and 0 bases from J, with 14 bases in between. CDR3 amino acids: CARGNYNSYNEQFF. The CDR3, as DNA: TGTGCCCGCGGAAACTACAACTCCTACAATGAGCAGTTCTTC.

V usage is TRBV19 and J usage is TRBJ2-3, with D tentatively TRBD2 (5 bases). Germline values: CDR1 LNHDA, CDR2 SQIVND (reference sequence). Trimming shortened V by 4 bases and J by 6 bases, and 14 bases separated the two germline ends. This CDR3 has 14 residues. The chain's CDR3 is CASSTSTPRDTQYF. The DNA for the CDR3 is TGTGCCAGTAGTACTAGCACACCACGGGATACGCAGTATTTT.

The chain couples TRBV4-1 to TRBJ1-5; D call uncertain. The V end was cut by 1 base, the J end by 0 bases, with 7 bases between. Germline assignment: CDR1 MGHRA and CDR2 YSYEKL. The CDR3 has 15 amino acids. The CDR3 here is CASSQAQYSNQPQHF. Here the CDR3 DNA reads TGCGCCAGCAGCCAAGCCCAGTATAGCAATCAGCCCCAGCATTTT.

Comments on this clonotype: This may come from a read error, since a much larger clone is one base off. It is likely a read error, because the conserved phenylalanine at the end of the CDR3 is missing. J is TRBJ2-3 and V is TRBV29-1, with D perhaps TRBD1 or TRBD2 (6 bases each). The CDR3 consists of 13 residues. CDR1 SQVTM and CDR2 ANQGSEA come from the germline V gene. V lost 7 bases and J 5 bases, leaving 16 bases between the germline ends. This chain's CDR3 is CSGGGGRIDTQYL. In DNA, the CDR3 is TGCAGCGGAGGTGGGGGGCGCATAGATACGCAGTATTTG.

A few counts support this clonotype. V usage is TRBV4-1 and J usage is TRBJ1-2; D may be TRBD1 (5 bases). The V gene's germline CDR1 is MGHRA and CDR2 YSYEKL. The CDR3 runs to 12 residues. V dropped 1 base and J dropped 10 bases, with 10 bases sitting between them. CDR3 nucleotide sequence: TGCGCCAGCAGCCAAGTCCGGGACGTCTACACCTTC. Translation: CASSQVRDVYTF.

The CDR3 sequence is CASSYGQGVHEQYF. CDR3 bases: TGTGCCAGCAGCTATGGACAGGGGGTCCACGAGCAGTACTTC. The chain uses TRBV7-8 and TRBJ2-5, with 10 bases that match TRBD1. The J call is in doubt because the DNA end fits TRBJ2-7 better. CDR1 SGHVS and CDR2 FQNEAQ come from the germline V gene. The CDR3 has 14 residues.

This clonotype was picked up many times. This sequence joins TRBV15 and TRBJ2-3, with D possibly being TRBD1 or TRBD2 (5 bases each). The CDR3 is 16 residues long. V shed 3 bases and J shed 0 bases, with 13 bases lying between them. Germline V CDR1 and CDR2: LNHNV, YYDKDF (reference sequence). This chain's CDR3 is CATSSGTYTSTDTQYF. The CDR3 coding sequence is TGTGCCACCAGCAGTGGGACGTACACTAGCACAGATACGCAGTATTTT.

This clonotype has just a few counts. V gene TRBV20-1 combines with J gene TRBJ2-7, with 10 bases matching TRBD2. CDR3 length: 15 residues. CDR1 is DFQATT, CDR2 SNEGSKA, per germline (reference sequence). Losses at the gene ends were 3 bases for V and 3 bases for J; bases not matched to a gene: 8. The CDR3 sequence is CSARPFSSGSYEQYF. As DNA, the CDR3 is TGCAGTGCTAGGCCTTTTTCTAGCGGGAGCTACGAGCAGTACTTC.

This clonotype was seen more than once but under ten times. The chain is built from TRBV13 and TRBJ2-3, with 13 bases identical to TRBD2. The length of the CDR3 is 16 residues. Germline V CDR1 and CDR2: PRHDT, FYEKMQ (reference sequence). V dropped 5 bases and J dropped 10; count of bases not matched to a gene: 12. The CDR3 DNA sequence: TGTGCCAGCAGCCCACGGACTAGCGGGAGTCAGGCCGCGCAGTATTTT. Protein product: CASSPRTSGSQAAQYF.

In its sample, this clonotype was seen a few times. Since a much larger clone is just one base distant, this may be a read error. This chain connects TRBV5-1 to TRBJ2-1; tentative D call: TRBD2 (5 bases). The J call could be wrong; TRBJ2-7 is a better fit for the DNA end. This CDR3 contains 12 residues. Germline assignment: CDR1 SGHRS and CDR2 YFSETQ. CDR3 residues: CASGSSYNEQYF. The DNA of the CDR3 is TGCGCCAGCGGGAGCTCCTACAATGAGCAGTACTTC.

A remark on this clonotype: A read error may account for a junction end that differs from germline. The chain couples TRBV29-1 to TRBJ2-3, with 10 positions matching TRBD1. The CDR3 has 16 amino acids. Germline V gene lookup returns CDR1 SQVTM and CDR2 ANQGSEA. The CDR3 is CSVEGYPGQGGDTQCF. In DNA, the CDR3 is TGCAGCGTTGAAGGATACCCCGGACAGGGGGGAGATACGCAGTGTTTT.

The chain links TRBV15 to TRBJ2-1; D may be TRBD1 or TRBD2 (5 bases each). V was shortened by 4 bases and J by 7 bases, with 14 bases between the two germline ends. The CDR3 covers 14 residues. The germline gives CDR1 LNHNV, CDR2 YYDKDF (reference sequence). This chain's CDR3 is CATSKRGLGNEQFF. The CDR3 DNA sequence: TGTGCCACCAGCAAGAGGGGTCTAGGGAATGAGCAGTTCTTC.

This clonotype was counted between two and nine times. The J gene is TRBJ1-4, the V gene TRBV7-3, with TRBD1 matching over 7 bases. J gave up 8 bases and V 0 bases, and 0 bases lay outside the gene matches. The CDR3 length is 13 residues. Germline V gives CDR1 SGHTA, CDR2 FQGTGA. Written as DNA, the CDR3 is TGTGCCAGCAGCTTAACGGACAGGGAAAAACTGTTTTTT. As protein: CASSLTDREKLFF.

The chain links TRBV7-9 to TRBJ2-2, with D possibly TRBD1 on 6 matching bases. CDR1 is SEHNR and CDR2 is FQNEAQ in the germline V gene (reference sequence). This CDR3 is built from 14 residues. The V end was cut by 4 bases, the J end by 7 bases, with 13 bases between. The CDR3 here is CASSSGQGRGELFF. As DNA, the CDR3 is TGTGCCAGCAGCTCCGGGCAGGGGCGCGGGGAGCTGTTTTTT.

The chain employs TRBV28 and TRBJ1-1, with D tentatively TRBD1 (6 bases). The germline V gene encodes CDR1 MDHEN and CDR2 SYDVKM. This CDR3 contains 15 residues. With 6 bases removed from V and 0 bases from J, the gap between germline ends came to 14 bases. The CDR3 loop is CASRQGKNMNTEAFF. In DNA form, the CDR3 reads TGTGCCAGCAGGCAGGGGAAAAACATGAACACTGAAGCTTTCTTT.

This clonotype was counted only a few times. The rearrangement links TRBV2 to TRBJ2-7, with 13 bases that match TRBD2. The germline V gene encodes CDR1 SNHLY and CDR2 FYNNEI. V dropped 10 bases and J dropped 5; count of bases not matched to a gene: 5. The CDR3 loop spans 13 amino acids. This CDR3 is CATGTSGNHEQYF. CDR3 coding DNA: TGTGCCACAGGGACTAGCGGGAACCACGAGCAGTACTTC.

About this clonotype itself: Compared with germline, one end of the junction differs, possibly owing to a read error. The chain is built from TRBV6-6 and TRBJ2-7, with D possibly TRBD1 on 6 matching bases. CDR1 and CDR2 (germline): MNHNY, SVGAGI (reference sequence). This CDR3 region has 12 residues. In DNA, the CDR3 is TGTGCTGTGGGGGCAGCCTCCTACAAGCAGTACTTC. Amino acids: CAVGAASYKQYF.

The rearrangement uses TRBV6-2 or TRBV6-3 and TRBJ2-1; D remains ambiguous. The V end lost 0 bases, the J end lost 0 bases, and 9 bases lay between the germline ends. The CDR3 has 16 residues. The germline V gene has CDR1 MNHEY and CDR2 SVGEGT. The CDR3 sequence: CASSYSRLPSYNEQFF. CDR3 coding DNA: TGTGCCAGCAGTTACTCGAGACTGCCCTCCTACAATGAGCAGTTCTTC.

This clonotype came up a few times. This chain links TRBV30 with TRBJ2-7; tentatively, D is TRBD1 (6 bases). This CDR3 is 13 amino acids long. V was clipped by 3 bases and J by 4 bases, with 13 bases between them. Germline V lookup: CDR1 GTSNPN, CDR2 SVGIG (reference sequence). The CDR3 here is CAWRGTFPYEQYF. CDR3 nucleotide sequence: TGTGCCTGGAGAGGGACATTTCCTTACGAGCAGTACTTC.

Only a few counts were recorded for this clonotype. The gene calls are TRBV5-1 and TRBJ2-1, with D possibly called TRBD1 or TRBD2 (5 bases each). V dropped 2 bases and J dropped 11 bases, with 11 bases sitting between them. The length of the CDR3 is 12 residues. CDR1 is SGHRS, CDR2 YFSETQ, per germline. CDR3 protein: CASSLAEGQQFF. CDR3 DNA: TGCGCCAGCAGCTTAGCTGAGGGGCAGCAGTTCTTC.

This clonotype was picked up a small number of times. The V gene is TRBV20-1, the J gene TRBJ1-2; maybe TRBD1 (6 bases). The CDR3 consists of 17 residues. V was pared by 2 bases and J by 2 bases, with 21 bases between. Germline loops: CDR1 DFQATT, CDR2 SNEGSKA (reference sequence). CDR3 in amino acids: CSARPSFEDRPNYGYTF. In nucleotides, the CDR3 is TGCAGTGCTAGACCCTCCTTTGAAGACAGGCCCAACTATGGCTACACCTTC.

This chain joins TRBV5-1 and TRBJ2-1; the match to TRBD1 covers 7 bases. The J segment lost 4 bases and the V segment lost 7 bases, leaving 11 bases of the junction unmatched. CDR3 size: 15 residues. The germline V gene encodes CDR1 SGHRS and CDR2 YFSETQ. CDR3 region: CASFKPGQRYNEQFF. The DNA for the CDR3 is TGCGCCAGCTTTAAACCGGGACAGAGATACAATGAGCAGTTCTTC.

The chain combines TRBV24-1 with TRBJ2-3; D gene uncertain. The CDR3 runs 13 residues. From germline, CDR1 is KGHDR and CDR2 SFDVKD. Between the trimmed V and J ends, which lost 4 bases and 4 bases, there was a span of 8 bases. CDR3 coding DNA: TGTGCCACCAGTGACCCCCCCCCAGATACGCAGTATTTT. Its translation: CATSDPPPDTQYF.